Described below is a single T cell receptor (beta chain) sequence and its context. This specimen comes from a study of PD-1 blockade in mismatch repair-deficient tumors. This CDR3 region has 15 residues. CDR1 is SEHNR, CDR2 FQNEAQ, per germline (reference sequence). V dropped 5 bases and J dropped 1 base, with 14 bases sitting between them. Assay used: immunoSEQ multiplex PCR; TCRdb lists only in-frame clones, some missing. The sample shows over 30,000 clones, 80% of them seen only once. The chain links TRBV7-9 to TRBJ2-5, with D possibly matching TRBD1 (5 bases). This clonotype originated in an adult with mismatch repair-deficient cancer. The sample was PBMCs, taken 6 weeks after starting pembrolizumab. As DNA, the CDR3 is TGTGCCAGCAGCGAAAGCAGACAGATCCAAGAGACCCAGTACTTC. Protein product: CASSESRQIQETQYF. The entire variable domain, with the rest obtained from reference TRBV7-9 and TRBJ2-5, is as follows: DTGVSQNPRHKITKRGQNVTFRCDPISEHNRLYWYRQTLGQGPEFLTYFQNEAQLEKSRLLSDRFSAERPKGSFSTLEIQRTEQGDSAMYLCASSESRQIQETQYFGPGTRLLVL.